This T cell receptor (beta chain) was recovered during a study of blood T cell repertoires in COVID-19. TCRdb's copy holds only in-frame clones and misses some; the assay was immunoSEQ multiplex PCR. This table has under 200,000 clones, about four fifths appearing once. Specimen: peripheral blood. The source of this sequence is a woman aged 55-70 years with COVID-19, enrolled during active disease.

The CDR3 DNA reads TGCGCCAGCAGCAAGGGACCGGGGGACTACAATGAGCAGTTCTTC. Translated: CASSKGPGDYNEQFF. The chain has TRBV5-1 and TRBJ2-1; tentatively, D is TRBD2 (6 bases). This CDR3 is built from 15 residues. V lost 4 bases and J lost 3, with 14 bases in between. Germline-derived CDR1 and CDR2 are SGHRS and YFSETQ.